This T cell receptor beta chain emerged from a study of blood T cell repertoires in COVID-19. TCRdb keeps only in-frame clones here, not all; method: immunoSEQ multiplex PCR. This table has more than 300,000 clones, 80% to 90% appearing once. The TCR sequence derives from a man aged 35 to 55 in a cohort exposed to, infected with or recovered from COVID-19 (not recorded which). Sequences were obtained from PBMCs or T cells enriched from blood (not recorded which).

The CDR3 loop reads CASRDRGLDEQYF. The CDR3 bases are TGTGCCAGTAGGGACAGGGGCCTGGACGAGCAGTACTTC. The chain joins TRBV27 to TRBJ2-7, with 10 bases aligning to TRBD1. This CDR3 region has 13 residues. Germline V CDR1 and CDR2: MNHEY, SMNVEV (reference sequence). The ends lost 9 bases at V and 5 bases at J; junction bases unmatched: 7.